This TCR beta chain was identified in a study of shared clonotypes between healthy human individuals. Regarding the study as a whole: It was observed that about 5% of naive CD4 clonotypes were shared across a handful of donors. Relative to memory subsets, naive subsets generally showed larger estimated richness.

CD45RO negativity and positive selection for CCR7 defined naive CD8 cells, a population that excluded terminally differentiated effector memory CD45RA+ cells. On this clone: The target antigen is unknown.

Every immunoSEQ plate was one replicate of a subset's evenly spread DNA. TCRdb's table, derived via immunoSEQ multiplex PCR, lists solely in-frame clones and lacks some. The sample contains fewer than 850,000 clones, roughly 96% of which appear only once. Germline-derived CDR1 and CDR2 are MGHRA and YSYEKL. The trim removed 1 base at V and 0 bases at J, leaving 9 bases unmatched. The CDR3 is made up of 18 amino acids. The sequenced sample was naive CD8+ T cells sorted from blood. The clonotype comes from a man in his thirties or forties in good health. This sequence joins TRBV4-1 and TRBJ2-7; TRBD2 agrees at 10 bases. The CDR3 reads CASSQVLSSGGNSYEQYF. CDR3 DNA: TGCGCCAGCAGCCAAGTCTTATCTAGCGGGGGAAACTCCTACGAGCAGTACTTC.